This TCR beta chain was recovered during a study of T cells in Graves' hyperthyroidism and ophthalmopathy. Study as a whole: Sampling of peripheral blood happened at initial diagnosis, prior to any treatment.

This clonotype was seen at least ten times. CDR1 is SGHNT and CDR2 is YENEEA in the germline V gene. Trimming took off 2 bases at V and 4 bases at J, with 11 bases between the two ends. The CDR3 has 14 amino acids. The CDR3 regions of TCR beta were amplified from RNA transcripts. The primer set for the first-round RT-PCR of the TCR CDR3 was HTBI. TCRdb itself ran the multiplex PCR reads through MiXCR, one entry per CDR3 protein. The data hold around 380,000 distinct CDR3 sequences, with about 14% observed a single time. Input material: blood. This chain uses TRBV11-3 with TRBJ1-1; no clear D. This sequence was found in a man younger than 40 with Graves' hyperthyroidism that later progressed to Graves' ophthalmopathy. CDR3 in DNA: TGTGCCAGCAGCTTAAGGGATTTTAGCACTGAAGCTTTCTTT. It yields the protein CASSLRDFSTEAFF. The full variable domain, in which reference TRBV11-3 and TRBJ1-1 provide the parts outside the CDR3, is EAGVVQSPRYKIIEKKQPVAFWCNPISGHNTLYWYLQNLGQGPELLIRYENEEAVDDSQLPKDRFSAERLKGVDSTLKIQPAELGDSAVYLCASSLRDFSTEAFFGQGTRLTVV.